This passage covers 5 T cell receptor beta chains from one sample sequenced in a study of blood T cell repertoires in COVID-19. TCRdb keeps only in-frame clones here, not all; method: immunoSEQ multiplex PCR. Of approximately 53,000 clones listed, roughly 82% are singletons. Material for sequencing was peripheral blood. All receptors come from a woman aged 55-69 years with acute or convalescent COVID-19.

The V and J genes are TRBV15 and TRBJ1-3; 7 bases line up with TRBD1. The J segment lost 0 bases and the V segment lost 1 base, leaving 3 bases of the junction unmatched. This CDR3 has 16 amino acids. Germline values: CDR1 LNHNV, CDR2 YYDKDF (reference sequence). This chain's CDR3 is CATSRVQGFSGNTIYF. The CDR3 DNA reads TGTGCCACCAGCAGAGTACAGGGGTTCTCTGGAAACACCATATATTTT.

This chain joins TRBV5-8 and TRBJ1-2, with D unresolved. V shed 0 bases and J shed 7 bases, with 16 bases lying between them. The germline V gene encodes CDR1 SGHTS and CDR2 YDEGEE. The CDR3 is made up of 15 amino acids. The CDR3 bases are TGTGCCAGCAGCTTGGGACACCATCCTAAGGTTGGCTACACCTTC. It codes for CASSLGHHPKVGYTF.

The V call is TRBV2, the J call TRBJ1-5; possible D gene TRBD1, 5 bases. The length of the CDR3 is 13 residues. Germline values: CDR1 SNHLY, CDR2 FYNNEI. V was shortened by 3 bases and J by 7 bases, with 10 bases between the two germline ends. The CDR3 spells CASSEDISQPQHF. Written as DNA, the CDR3 is TGTGCCAGCAGTGAGGACATATCCCAGCCCCAGCATTTT.

This chain uses TRBV4-3 with TRBJ1-3, with D perhaps matching TRBD1 (5 bases). The CDR3 length is 17 residues. In germline, CDR1 is LGHNA, CDR2 YSLEER. V lost 0 bases to trimming and J lost 0 bases, with 12 bases between them. The CDR3 loop reads CASSQDLGGTSGNTIYF. The CDR3 DNA reads as TGCGCCAGCAGCCAAGATCTCGGAGGGACCTCTGGAAACACCATATATTTT.

The DNA of the CDR3 is TGTGCCATCAGTGAGTCGGGACAGCCAAACACTGAAGCTTTCTTT. Protein: CAISESGQPNTEAFF. The genes are TRBV10-3 and TRBJ1-1; 7 nucleotides align to TRBD1. Germline assignment: CDR1 ENHRY and CDR2 SYGVKD. Trimming removed 0 bases from V and 2 bases from J; junction bases left unmatched: 3. The CDR3 length is 15 residues.